The 3 T cell receptor beta chains reported below all come from one sample, sequenced in a study of shared clonotypes between healthy human individuals. Profiling relied on immunoSEQ multiplex PCR, and the TCRdb table lists in-frame clones only, not all of them. The sample shows about 600,000 clones, around 97% of them seen only once. Material for sequencing was naive CD4+ T cells sorted from blood. As for subset: CD45RA+ positively selected. All receptors come from a woman in her 30s in good health.

The rearrangement joins TRBV2 to TRBJ2-1; TRBD2 agrees at 9 bases. CDR3 length: 14 residues. Germline V gives CDR1 SNHLY, CDR2 FYNNEI. V gave up 6 bases and J gave up 9 bases; unmatched junction bases: 9. Here the CDR3 reads CASRGTSRYGEQFF. CDR3 nucleotides: TGTGCCAGCAGGGGGACTAGCAGGTACGGTGAGCAGTTCTTC.

The V call is TRBV6-1, the J call TRBJ2-1; 7 bases map to TRBD2. With V trimmed by 3 bases and J by 8 bases, 7 bases remained unmatched. The CDR3 loop spans 14 amino acids. In germline, CDR1 is MNHNS, CDR2 SASEGT. CDR3 bases: TGTGCCAGCAGTGATCGGGGACTATCCCATGAGCAGTTCTTC. Translated, it gives CASSDRGLSHEQFF.

The chain joins TRBV7-2 to TRBJ2-5; no clear D. Germline V gives CDR1 SGHTA, CDR2 FQGNSA. V gave up 4 bases and J gave up 5 bases, with 17 bases separating them. The CDR3 runs to 15 residues. Written as DNA, the CDR3 is TGTGCCAGCAGCTCCCGAAAGAAGGGTTGGGAGACCCAGTACTTC. Protein sequence: CASSSRKKGWETQYF.